Listed below are T cell receptor beta chains from one sample, sequenced in a study of blood T cell repertoires in COVID-19. Repertoires were generated with immunoSEQ multiplex PCR, while TCRdb's copy carries only in-frame clones and drops some. This table holds about 440,000 clones, 70% to 90% found once. Sequenced material: PBMCs or T cells enriched from blood (not recorded which). These receptors were collected from a woman between 18 and 29 years old with acute COVID-19. CDR3s include the opening cysteine and the closing phenylalanine or tryptophan. D genes are given only for firm matches. Rows give clone size only sometimes, using once, few, many, or a class for an expanded clone.

d_gene,abundance,v_gene,j_gene,CDR3nt,CDR3aa
TRBD2,-,TRBV6-4,TRBJ2-2,TGTGCCAGCAGTGACTTTCAACTAGCGGGGGACACCGGGGAGCTGTTTTTT,CASSDFQLAGDTGELFF
-,-,TRBV28,TRBJ1-5,TGTGCCAGCAGTTTGCGGCAGCCCCAGCATTTT,CASSLRQPQHF
-,-,TRBV4-3,TRBJ2-1,TGCGCCAGCAGCCAAGTGATGTCGGAGCTTTACAATGAGCAGTTCTTC,CASSQVMSELYNEQFF
-,-,TRBV7-8,TRBJ1-4,TGTGCCAGCAGCAACGGACAGACGGTAATTAGTGAAAAACTGTTTTTT,CASSNGQTVISEKLFF
-,many,TRBV10-3,TRBJ2-3,TGTGCCATCAGTGAGTCGCAGTCTCCCGGGGGTTATGATACGCAGTATTTT,CAISESQSPGGYDTQYF
-,-,TRBV7-9,TRBJ2-7,TGTGCCAGCAGCTTAGCGAGGTCAAGCTACGAGCAGTACTTC,CASSLARSSYEQYF
TRBD1,-,TRBV2,TRBJ1-1,TGTGCCAGCAACCCCAGGGGGTCGGGCACTGAAGCTTTCTTT,CASNPRGSGTEAFF
TRBD2,-,TRBV10-3,TRBJ2-5,TGTGCCATCAGCGAGGGACTAGAATTAGGCGGGACCCAGTACTTC,CAISEGLELGGTQYF
TRBD2,-,TRBV5-1,TRBJ2-3,TGCGCCAGCAGCCTAGGGACTAGCGGGAGGAGCACAGATACGCAGTATTTT,CASSLGTSGRSTDTQYF
-,once,TRBV7-6,TRBJ2-6,TGTGCCAGCACCACGGTACGGGGGTCTGGGGCCAACGTCCTGACTTTC,CASTTVRGSGANVLTF
TRBD1,-,TRBV5-1,TRBJ1-2,TGCGCCAGCAGCTTGGCGTTCGGGACAGGCCATGGCTATGGCTACACCTTC,CASSLAFGTGHGYGYTF
-,-,TRBV9,TRBJ1-2,TGTGCCAGCAGCGTAGGGTGGGGAGCTAACTATGGCTACACCTTC,CASSVGWGANYGYTF
TRBD1,-,TRBV3-1/TRBV3-2,TRBJ2-1,TGTGCCAGCAGCCAAGAGGGCTCTGGGGGACAGGGGGCGGTCAATGAGCAGTTCTTC,CASSQEGSGGQGAVNEQFF
-,-,TRBV19,TRBJ1-2,TGTGCCAGTAGTCAGGCCGGTCCATTGATGAGCTACACCTTC,CASSQAGPLMSYTF
-,-,TRBV5-1,TRBJ1-6,TGCGCCAGCAGCTTGAAACTTCGATATAATTCACCCCTCCACTTT,CASSLKLRYNSPLHF
-,-,TRBV9,TRBJ1-5,TGTGCCAGCAGCAAAGGCCCCTGGGACAACTCACGGAATCAGCCCCAGCATTTT,CASSKGPWDNSRNQPQHF
-,-,TRBV29-1,TRBJ1-1,TGCAGCGTTGACGGCCGGGGTTTGAACACTGAAGCTTTCTTT,CSVDGRGLNTEAFF
TRBD2,-,TRBV10-1,TRBJ2-1,TGCGCCAGCAGTGCTTTCGGCGGGACTAGGGGAAATGAGCAGTTCTTC,CASSAFGGTRGNEQFF
-,-,TRBV20-1,TRBJ2-7,TGCAGTGCCCGGGACTCCTACGAGCAGTACTTC,CSARDSYEQYF
-,-,TRBV7-9,TRBJ2-5,TGTGCCAGCAGCGTAGCCTCGGGACTCCGGCGGGAGACCCAGTACTTC,CASSVASGLRRETQYF
TRBD1,-,TRBV16,TRBJ1-6,TGTGCCAGCAGCCAAGTCATCACAGGGGCAAATTCACCCCTCCACTTT,CASSQVITGANSPLHF
TRBD1,many,TRBV3-1/TRBV3-2,TRBJ2-2,TGTGCCAGCAGCCCCGGTACAGGGGAAACCGGGGAGCTGTTTTTT,CASSPGTGETGELFF
TRBD1,-,TRBV27,TRBJ1-2,TGTGCCAGCAGTCACGGACAGGGAGATGTTTATGGCTACACCTTC,CASSHGQGDVYGYTF
TRBD1,-,TRBV6-1,TRBJ1-3,TGTGCCAGCAGTGAGATGACAGGGGGCGCAAACACCATATATTTT,CASSEMTGGANTIYF
-,-,TRBV3-1/TRBV3-2,TRBJ2-7,TGTGCCAGCAGCCACACCTACGAGCAGTACTTC,CASSHTYEQYF
-,-,TRBV27,TRBJ1-1,TGTGCCAGCAGTCCACACAGCCCTCGGTTCGGGAACACTGAAGCTTTCTTT,CASSPHSPRFGNTEAFF
-,-,TRBV5-5,TRBJ1-6,TGTGCCAGCCAGGACAACATTAATTCACCCCTCCACTTT,CASQDNINSPLHF
-,-,TRBV4-3,TRBJ1-2,TGCGCCAGCAGCCAAGTACAGCTCCCCGGCAGCGGAAACTATGGCTACACCTTC,CASSQVQLPGSGNYGYTF
TRBD1,-,TRBV2,TRBJ2-7,TGTGCCAGCAGCAGACAGGGGGCAGGGTCCTACGAGCAGTACTTC,CASSRQGAGSYEQYF
-,-,TRBV7-6,TRBJ2-5,TGTGCCAGCAGCAGACCCGGGACAAAGCAAGAGACCCAGTACTTC,CASSRPGTKQETQYF
-,-,TRBV9,TRBJ2-1,TGTGCCAGCAGCACCACTAGCTCCAATGAGCAGTTCTTC,CASSTTSSNEQFF
TRBD2,-,TRBV29-1,TRBJ2-7,TGCAGCGTTCGGACTAGCGGGGGGGCCAGAGTCGAGCAGTACTTC,CSVRTSGGARVEQYF
TRBD2,-,TRBV28,TRBJ2-3,TGTGCCAGCAGTTCCCTAGCGGGAGGACTCACAGATACGCAGTATTTT,CASSSLAGGLTDTQYF
TRBD1,-,TRBV7-3,TRBJ2-1,TGTGCCAGCAGCCCCACCCCGGGGACAGGAGGTGAGCAGTTCTTC,CASSPTPGTGGEQFF
TRBD2,-,TRBV27,TRBJ2-7,TGTGCCAGCAGACCGACTAGCGGACCTTCCTACGAGCAGTACTTC,CASRPTSGPSYEQYF
-,-,TRBV18,TRBJ1-2,TGTGCCAGCTCACTAGAAAACGCGTATGGCTACACCTTC,CASSLENAYGYTF
TRBD1,-,TRBV5-1,TRBJ1-2,TGCGCCAGCAGTTCAGCCTTCCAGGGGGGCGGCTACACCTTC,CASSSAFQGGGYTF
TRBD2,-,TRBV3-1/TRBV3-2,TRBJ2-1,TGTGCCAGCAGCCAAGAACGGCTAGCGGTTAACAATGAGCAGTTCTTC,CASSQERLAVNNEQFF
TRBD2,-,TRBV27,TRBJ2-1,TGTGCCAGCAGTTTAGACCTTCCAGACCTAGCGGGGGCCTACAATGAGCAGTTCTTC,CASSLDLPDLAGAYNEQFF
-,-,TRBV25-1,TRBJ1-3,TGTGCCACTCAACGGGGTTTCTCTGGAAACACCATATATTTT,CATQRGFSGNTIYF
TRBD1,-,TRBV12-3/TRBV12-4,TRBJ2-7,TGTGCCAGCAGTTTCCACAGGGGACACGAGCAGTACTTC,CASSFHRGHEQYF
-,-,TRBV2,TRBJ2-7,TGTGCCAGCTCCGCTAGGTACGAGCAGTACTTC,CASSARYEQYF
-,-,TRBV28,TRBJ2-4,TGTGCCAGCAGTTTAGGGCATAGCATTCAGTACTTC,CASSLGHSIQYF
-,-,TRBV5-8,TRBJ2-1,TGTGCCAGCAGCGTAAACAGCAATGAGCAGTTCTTC,CASSVNSNEQFF
-,few,TRBV7-2,TRBJ1-2,TGTGCCAGCAGCCGTCGACAGGCAGCTAACTATGGCTACACCTTC,CASSRRQAANYGYTF
-,-,TRBV28,TRBJ2-7,TGTGCCACACGGGACCGGGGGTACGAGCAGTACTTC,CATRDRGYEQYF
TRBD1,-,TRBV19,TRBJ2-5,TGTGCCAGTAGAGGGGGCAGGGACCAAGAGACCCAGTACTTC,CASRGGRDQETQYF
-,-,TRBV4-2,TRBJ2-3,TGTGCCAGCGAGGGAAACACAGATACGCAGTATTTT,CASEGNTDTQYF
-,-,TRBV6-5,TRBJ2-5,TGTGCCAGCAGCTCGTGGGAGAGCCAAGAGACCCAGTACTTC,CASSSWESQETQYF
-,-,TRBV4-1,TRBJ2-7,TGCGCCAGCAGCCGCCGGACTAACGAGCCCTACGAGCAGTACTTC,CASSRRTNEPYEQYF
-,-,TRBV5-5,TRBJ2-7,TGTGCCAGCAGCTTAGACGGGTTCTCCTACGAGCAGTACTTC,CASSLDGFSYEQYF
-,-,TRBV24-1,TRBJ1-5,TGTGCCACCGTCGACTCCCGGGGGGCTCGGAGCAATCAGCCCCAGCATTTT,CATVDSRGARSNQPQHF
TRBD1,-,TRBV9,TRBJ2-7,TGTGCCAGCAGCGGAACCGGGACAGGATCAGGGGAGCAGTACTTC,CASSGTGTGSGEQYF
-,-,TRBV5-4,TRBJ2-4,TGTGCCAGCAGCACAGTCGGACAGGCCAAAAACATTCAGTACTTC,CASSTVGQAKNIQYF
-,few,TRBV6-1,TRBJ2-7,TGTGCCAGCAGTGAAAACTGGGCCCAGCAGTACTTC,CASSENWAQQYF
-,-,TRBV5-4,TRBJ2-5,TGTGCCAGCAGCTACGACAGAATCGCATACCAAGAGACCCAGTACTTC,CASSYDRIAYQETQYF
-,-,TRBV27,TRBJ1-3,TGTGCCAGCATAAGTAAAATCCCCGACAGGCCCTCTGGAAACACCATATATTTT,CASISKIPDRPSGNTIYF
-,-,TRBV7-9,TRBJ1-2,TGTGCCAGCAGCTTAGTTAGCTTTGGACTCCTCTATGGCTACACCTTC,CASSLVSFGLLYGYTF
TRBD1,-,TRBV3-1/TRBV3-2,TRBJ1-2,TGTGCCAGCAGCCAAGGACAGGGGGACTATGGCTACACCTTC,CASSQGQGDYGYTF